Below, 16 T cell receptor beta chains from the same sample are listed, as sequenced in a study of T cell repertoires in cytomegalovirus infection. TCRdb re-analysed the reads in MiXCR, keeping a single row per CDR3 protein. The table lists nearly 550,000 distinct CDR3 sequences, 15% to 20% of them singletons. Sample: CD8+ T cells from PBMCs. The source of these receptors is a human donor in good health (CMV status not recorded). Some clones in this sample may be carry-over from other donors' samples.

This clonotype was recorded many times. This chain joins TRBV7-9 and TRBJ1-3, with D uncertain. The germline V and J ends were trimmed by 1 base and 0 bases, with 10 bases remaining between them. Germline CDR1 is SEHNR and CDR2 is FQNEAQ (reference sequence). The CDR3 consists of 16 residues. CDR3 nucleotide sequence: TGTGCCAGCAGCTTAGAAGGCCAACTCTCTGGAAACACCATATATTTT. Its translation is CASSLEGQLSGNTIYF.

This clonotype occurred many times. This chain connects TRBV7-9 to TRBJ2-4, with a possible D match to TRBD2 (5 bases). This CDR3 spans 13 amino acids. CDR1 and CDR2 from the germline V gene are SEHNR and FQNEAQ (reference sequence). V lost 5 bases and J lost 6, with 11 bases in between. CDR3 DNA: TGTGCCAGCAGCCCGAGGGAGCTAAACATTCAGTACTTC. Its protein product is CASSPRELNIQYF.

This clonotype showed up just a few times. The J gene is TRBJ2-7, the V gene TRBV4-2; D is ambiguous. The CDR3 has 13 residues. Per germline, CDR1 LGHNA and CDR2 YNFKEQ. Trimming removed 4 bases from V and 5 bases from J, with 12 bases in between. This chain's CDR3 is CASSPTPRDEQYF. For the CDR3, the DNA is TGTGCCAGCAGCCCGACCCCTAGAGACGAGCAGTACTTC.

In its sample, this clonotype was seen many times. V gene TRBV12-3 or TRBV12-4 combines with J gene TRBJ2-7; D gene ambiguous. Trimming left V 1 base short and J 0 bases short, with 16 bases between. The CDR3 sequence is 17 residues long. CDR3 loop: CASSLGSYGRSSYEQYF. CDR3 sequence (DNA): TGTGCCAGCAGTTTAGGCAGCTACGGACGGTCCTCCTACGAGCAGTACTTC.

As concerns this clonotype: Given a much more abundant clone one base away, this may be a read error. V and J are TRBV11-2 and TRBJ2-1; D not certain. Germline V gene lookup returns CDR1 SGHAT and CDR2 FQNNGV. The CDR3 extends over 15 amino acids. The CDR3 bases are TGTGCCAGCAGCTTAAGAAGGGATACCTACAATGGGCAGTTCTTC. Translating gives CASSLRRDTYNGQFF.

J is TRBJ2-1 and V is TRBV7-9; D possibly corresponds to TRBD2 (5 bases). Germline V lookup: CDR1 SEHNR, CDR2 FQNEAQ (reference sequence). V was clipped by 3 bases and J by 5 bases, with 20 bases between them. The CDR3 spans 17 residues. The CDR3 loop is CASSFQRTHLFNNEQFF. The CDR3 DNA reads TGTGCCAGCAGCTTCCAGCGGACGCACCTTTTCAACAATGAGCAGTTCTTC.

CDR3 DNA sequence: TGTGCCAGCAGCTCCCGAAGAAGCCCACCCTACGAGCAGTACTTC. It yields the protein CASSSRRSPPYEQYF. The chain is built from TRBV5-6 and TRBJ2-7; D ambiguous. The CDR3 is made up of 15 amino acids. V was cut by 3 bases and J by 2 bases, with 15 bases left in between. Germline V gene sequence: CDR1 SGHDT, CDR2 YYEEEE.

The V call is TRBV4-2, the J call TRBJ2-7, with TRBD1 identical over 9 bases. V lost 0 bases and J lost 2; bases outside the gene matches: 2. CDR1 is LGHNA and CDR2 is YNFKEQ in the germline V gene. CDR3 length: 15 amino acids. The CDR3 loop is CASSQDRTGAYEQYF. CDR3 DNA sequence: TGTGCCAGCAGCCAAGATCGGACAGGGGCCTACGAGCAGTACTTC.

This clonotype occurred a few times. The CDR3, as DNA: TGCGCCAGCAGCCAAGGGCGTGACAGGTCATCCTACTATGGCTACACCTTC. Translation gives CASSQGRDRSSYYGYTF. The chain uses TRBV4-1 and TRBJ1-2, with D maybe TRBD1 (6 bases). The germline V and J ends were trimmed by 1 base and 3 bases, with 18 bases remaining between them. CDR1 is MGHRA, CDR2 YSYEKL, per germline. The CDR3 is made up of 17 amino acids.

The J gene is TRBJ1-2, the V gene TRBV16, with a possible D match to TRBD1 (5 bases). Germline values: CDR1 KGHSY, CDR2 FQNENV. The V end lost 3 bases, the J end lost 0 bases, and 11 bases lay between the germline ends. This CDR3 has 15 residues. CDR3 DNA: TGTGCCAGCAGCCACGGGACTCTTACTAACTATGGCTACACCTTC. Amino acid sequence: CASSHGTLTNYGYTF.

This clonotype occurred a few times. V usage is TRBV5-1 and J usage is TRBJ2-2, with 8 bases lining up with TRBD1. J lost 7 bases, V lost 4 bases, and 9 bases had no gene match. CDR3 size: 15 residues. CDR1 SGHRS and CDR2 YFSETQ come from the germline V gene. CDR3 protein: CASSPQDRVNGELFF. CDR3 DNA sequence: TGCGCCAGCAGCCCCCAGGACAGGGTCAACGGGGAGCTGTTTTTT.

In its sample, this clonotype was seen a few times. The V gene is TRBV29-1, the J gene TRBJ1-1, with D possibly TRBD1 on 6 matching bases. Germline V gene lookup returns CDR1 SQVTM and CDR2 ANQGSEA. Deletions cut 5 bases from V and 1 base from J, with 14 bases between. This CDR3 is built from 14 residues. The CDR3 DNA sequence: TGCAGCGTTACCCCGGGGGGACAGAACACTGAAGCTTTCTTT. This codes for CSVTPGGQNTEAFF.

This clonotype showed up many times. The chain uses TRBV6-2 or TRBV6-3 and TRBJ2-2; D is unclear. The germline V gene has CDR1 MNHEY and CDR2 SVGEGT. The V end lost 10 bases, the J end lost 0 bases, and 15 bases lay between the germline ends. The CDR3 consists of 15 residues. For the CDR3, the DNA is TGTGCCATCCCAGTAGCCGATACGAACACCGGGGAGCTGTTTTTT. Its translation: CAIPVADTNTGELFF.

This clonotype showed up many times. The rearrangement links TRBV7-9 to TRBJ2-1; 8 nucleotides match TRBD2. V lost 7 bases, J lost 6 bases, and 5 bases stayed unmatched. The CDR3 is 13 residues long. The germline CDR1 and CDR2 sequences are SEHNR and FQNEAQ (reference sequence). CDR3 sequence: CASTTGGGNEQFF. The DNA for the CDR3 is TGTGCCAGCACGACCGGGGGGGGCAATGAGCAGTTCTTC.

The chain combines TRBV7-9 with TRBJ2-7; 9 positions match TRBD1. V dropped 4 bases and J dropped 3; count of bases not matched to a gene: 4. The CDR3 runs 14 residues. Germline V gives CDR1 SEHNR, CDR2 FQNEAQ (reference sequence). The chain's CDR3 is CASSSSGQGYEQYF. CDR3 nucleotide sequence: TGTGCCAGCAGCTCCTCGGGACAGGGCTACGAGCAGTACTTC. Filled out from reference TRBV7-9 and TRBJ2-7, the complete variable domain reads DTGVSQNPRHKITKRGQNVTFRCDPISEHNRLYWYRQTLGQGPEFLTYFQNEAQLEKSRLLSDRFSAERPKGSFSTLEIQRTEQGDSAMYLCASSSSGQGYEQYFGPGTRLTVT.

The rearrangement joins TRBV27 to TRBJ1-4; maybe TRBD1 (5 bases). The V and J ends lost 10 bases and 13 bases respectively, with 19 bases between them. This CDR3 spans 12 amino acids. CDR1 is MNHEY, CDR2 SMNVEV, per germline (reference sequence). The DNA for the CDR3 is TGTGCCACCGGGGACTTCCCCCGGGGACTGTTTTTT. As protein: CATGDFPRGLFF.